This T cell receptor (beta chain) was recorded in a study of T cells after yellow fever vaccination. Study findings and constraints: Though weaker, the secondary response peaked faster, on day 5 versus 15.

Per the germline V gene, CDR1 is DFQATT and CDR2 is SNEGSKA (reference sequence). This CDR3 is 15 amino acids long. Trimming left V 0 bases short and J 1 base short, with 10 bases between. Generation of TCR cDNA used 5'RACE template switching (which added a universal primer site and UMIs). From the 5' RACE reads, TCRdb called clonotypes with MiXCR, one entry per CDR3 protein. Of about 260,000 distinct CDR3 sequences in the sample, 10% to 15% were seen once. Note on this clonotype: Its target is not known.

The origin of this receptor is a young man who received the YFV17D yellow fever vaccine. The rearrangement joins TRBV20-1 to TRBJ1-5; the D gene is possibly TRBD1 (6 bases). This sample comprised CD4+ T cells sorted from PBMCs, obtained 45 days after the yellow fever booster vaccination. The CDR3 region is CSARDHRASNQPQHF. The CDR3 DNA reads as TGCAGTGCTAGAGATCACAGGGCGAGCAATCAGCCCCAGCATTTT.